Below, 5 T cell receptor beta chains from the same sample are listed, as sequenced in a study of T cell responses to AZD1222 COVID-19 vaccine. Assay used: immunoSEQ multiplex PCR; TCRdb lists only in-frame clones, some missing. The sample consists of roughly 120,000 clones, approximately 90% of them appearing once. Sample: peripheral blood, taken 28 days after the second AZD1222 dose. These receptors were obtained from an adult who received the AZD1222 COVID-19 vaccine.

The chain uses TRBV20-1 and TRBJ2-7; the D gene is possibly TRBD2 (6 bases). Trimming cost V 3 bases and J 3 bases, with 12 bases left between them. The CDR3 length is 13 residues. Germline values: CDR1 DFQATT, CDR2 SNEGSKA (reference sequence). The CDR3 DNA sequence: TGCAGTGCTAGTTGGCTAGCGCTCTACGAGCAGTACTTC. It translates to CSASWLALYEQYF.

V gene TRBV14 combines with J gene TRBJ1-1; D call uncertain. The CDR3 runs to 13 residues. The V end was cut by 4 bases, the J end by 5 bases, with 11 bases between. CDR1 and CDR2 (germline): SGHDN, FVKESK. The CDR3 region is CASSRSLGTEAFF. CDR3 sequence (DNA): TGTGCCAGCAGCCGTTCACTGGGGACTGAAGCTTTCTTT. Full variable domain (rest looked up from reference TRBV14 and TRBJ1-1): EAGVTQFPSHSVIEKGQTVTLRCDPISGHDNLYWYRRVMGKEIKFLLHFVKESKQDESGMPNNRFLAERTGGTYSTLKVQPAELEDSGVYFCASSRSLGTEAFFGQGTRLTVV.

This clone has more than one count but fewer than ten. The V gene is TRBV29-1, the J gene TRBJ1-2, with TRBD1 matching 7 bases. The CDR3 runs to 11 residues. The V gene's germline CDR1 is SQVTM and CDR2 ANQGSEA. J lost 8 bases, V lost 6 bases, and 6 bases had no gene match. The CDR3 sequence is CSVGTAEGYTF. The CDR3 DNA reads TGCAGCGTCGGGACAGCGGAAGGCTACACCTTC.

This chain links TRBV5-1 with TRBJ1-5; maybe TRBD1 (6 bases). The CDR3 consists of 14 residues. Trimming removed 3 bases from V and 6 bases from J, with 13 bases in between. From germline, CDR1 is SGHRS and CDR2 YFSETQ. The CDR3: CASSYTGTGQPQHF. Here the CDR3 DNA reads TGCGCCAGCAGCTACACAGGGACGGGTCAGCCCCAGCATTTT.

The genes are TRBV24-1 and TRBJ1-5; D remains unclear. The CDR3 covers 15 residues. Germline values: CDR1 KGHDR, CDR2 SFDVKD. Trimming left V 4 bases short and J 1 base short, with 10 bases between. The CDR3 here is CATSEEGKSNQPQHF. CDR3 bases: TGTGCCACCAGTGAAGAGGGAAAGAGCAATCAGCCCCAGCATTTT.